The rows below give T cell receptor beta chains drawn from one sample of a study of blood T cell repertoires in COVID-19. The repertoire was sequenced with immunoSEQ multiplex PCR; TCRdb's copy has only in-frame clones and lacks some. Of 150,000 to 200,000 clones in the sample, roughly four fifths are singletons; the top ten hold roughly a fifth. The specimen was peripheral blood. The receptor source for this set is an elderly woman with acute or convalescent COVID-19. The CDR3 runs from the conserved cysteine through the conserved F or W. D genes are given only for firm matches. The listing skips clone size in some rows; elsewhere it reads once, few, many or a size class.

D	size	J	V	DNA	CDR3
.	.	TRBJ2-7	TRBV5-1	TGCGCCAGCAGCTCCACCTACGAGCAGTACTTC	CASSSTYEQYF
TRBD2	.	TRBJ2-1	TRBV3-1/TRBV3-2	TGTGCCAGCAGCCTATTAGCCGGGAGGGCCTACAATGAGCAGTTCTTC	CASSLLAGRAYNEQFF
.	.	TRBJ1-4	TRBV2	TGTGCCAGCAGCTACAATAAGGGGGAAAAACTGTTTTTT	CASSYNKGEKLFF
.	.	TRBJ1-1	TRBV4-2	TGTGCCAGCAGCCAAGATGGGCCCACAGGGTTTTACACTGAAGCTTTCTTT	CASSQDGPTGFYTEAFF
.	.	TRBJ1-4	TRBV6-2/TRBV6-3	TGTGCCAGCAGTTACGCATTGACAGACGCAACTAATGAAAAACTGTTTTTT	CASSYALTDATNEKLFF
.	.	TRBJ1-2	TRBV4-2	TGTGCCAGCAGCCAAGATCCGCAGGGAGGCTACACCTTC	CASSQDPQGGYTF
.	once	TRBJ1-1	TRBV5-5	TGTGCCAGCAGCTTGGACAGCCAACGGGGAGCTTTCTTT	CASSLDSQRGAFF
.	few	TRBJ2-5	TRBV28	TGTGCCAGCAGTTTCATCGGGTCCCAAGAGACCCAGTACTTC	CASSFIGSQETQYF
.	.	TRBJ1-6	TRBV2	TGTGCCAGCATCGGGGTGGGTAATAATTCACCCCTCCACTTT	CASIGVGNNSPLHF
TRBD1	.	TRBJ1-2	TRBV7-2	TGTGCCAGCAGCGGGGCGACAGGGGGAAGAGGTGGCTACACCTTC	CASSGATGGRGGYTF
.	once	TRBJ1-6	TRBV6-2/TRBV6-3	TGTGCCAGCAGTCTTCGGGGGGGGAACAATTCACCCCTCCACTTT	CASSLRGGNNSPLHF
TRBD1	few	TRBJ1-5	TRBV23-1	TGCGCCAGCAGTCCCCGGGACAGGAAAAAAAATCAGCCCCAGCATTTT	CASSPRDRKKNQPQHF
.	.	TRBJ1-2	TRBV6-1	TGTGCCAGCAGTGAATATCCAGGGATCTATGGCTACACCTTC	CASSEYPGIYGYTF
TRBD2	.	TRBJ2-7	TRBV2	TGTGCCAGCAGTGCGGGACTAGCGGGAGGTATAGTCGAGCAGTACTTC	CASSAGLAGGIVEQYF
.	.	TRBJ2-1	TRBV7-2	TGTGCCAGCAGCCCACCCCGAGTTTACAATGAGCAGTTCTTC	CASSPPRVYNEQFF
TRBD1	.	TRBJ1-4	TRBV12-3/TRBV12-4	TGTGCCAGCAGTCGACAGGGTCGACTGTTTTTT	CASSRQGRLFF
TRBD2	.	TRBJ2-3	TRBV5-1	TGCGCCAGCAGCCCCGCTAGCGGGAGTGCGGATACGCAGTATTTT	CASSPASGSADTQYF
.	.	TRBJ2-7	TRBV15	TGTGCCACCAGCAGAGATACGAGCTTCGCCTACGAGCAGTACTTC	CATSRDTSFAYEQYF
.	.	TRBJ2-1	TRBV18	TGTGCCAGCTCACCAACAACAGTTTCAGGGGATGAGCAGTTCTTC	CASSPTTVSGDEQFF
TRBD1	.	TRBJ2-1	TRBV24-1	TGTGCCACCGGACAGGGGGTGGGGTCCTACAATGAGCAGTTCTTC	CATGQGVGSYNEQFF
.	.	TRBJ2-3	TRBV4-3	TGCGCCAGCAGCCAAGGTCTAGGCAGCACAGATACGCAGTATTTT	CASSQGLGSTDTQYF
.	.	TRBJ1-1	TRBV19	TGTGCCAGTAGTTTAGGGCGGTCCCGGGGGACCACTGAAGCTTTCTTT	CASSLGRSRGTTEAFF
.	.	TRBJ1-1	TRBV6-5	TGTGCCAGCAGTTCGTTTCTGGGGGGCACTGAAGCTTTCTTT	CASSSFLGGTEAFF
TRBD1	.	TRBJ1-5	TRBV7-9	TGTGCCAGCAGCTTAGGGGACAGGGGTAGGGGTGGCAATCAGCCCCAGCATTTT	CASSLGDRGRGGNQPQHF
.	few	TRBJ1-1	TRBV6-2/TRBV6-3	TGTGCCAGCAGTTTGACACTGAACACTGAAGCTTTCTTT	CASSLTLNTEAFF
.	.	TRBJ1-5	TRBV5-8	TGTGCCAGCAGCTTTAGCGCTGACCTCAATCAGCCCCAGCATTTT	CASSFSADLNQPQHF
.	.	TRBJ2-1	TRBV27	TGTGCCAGCACCATGTACAATGAGCAGTTCTTC	CASTMYNEQFF
.	.	TRBJ2-1	TRBV5-4	TGTGCCAGCAGCCGCGGTGGGTCGGGGAGCTCCTACAATGAGCAGTTCTTC	CASSRGGSGSSYNEQFF
.	.	TRBJ1-3	TRBV2	TGTGCCAGCAAGGGGTTTGGAAACACCATATATTTT	CASKGFGNTIYF
TRBD1	.	TRBJ1-2	TRBV24-1	TGTGCCACCAGTGATTTGGAGACAGGGACAGGGGGCTACACCTTC	CATSDLETGTGGYTF
TRBD1	.	TRBJ1-5	TRBV2	TGTGCCTCTTACAGGGGGCGCGTAAATCAGCCCCAGCATTTT	CASYRGRVNQPQHF
TRBD2	.	TRBJ2-2	TRBV5-1	TGCGCCAGCAGCCTTACAGCGGGAGGGAACACCGGGGAGCTGTTTTTT	CASSLTAGGNTGELFF
TRBD1	.	TRBJ1-4	TRBV6-5	TGTGCCAGCAGTTTGGGACAGGGATCAACTAATGAAAAACTGTTTTTT	CASSLGQGSTNEKLFF
.	.	TRBJ2-2	TRBV12-5	TGTGCTAGTGGTTTGGTACGGTCCGGGGAGCTGTTTTTT	CASGLVRSGELFF
TRBD2	.	TRBJ2-3	TRBV24-1	TGTGCCACCAGTGACAGCTTAGCGGGAGTTATCTCAGATACGCAGTATTTT	CATSDSLAGVISDTQYF
.	.	TRBJ1-2	TRBV19	TGTGCCAGTAGTATATGGGGAGATTATGGCTACACCTTC	CASSIWGDYGYTF
TRBD2	.	TRBJ2-3	TRBV6-1	TGTGCCAGCAGTGAAATTAGCGGGAGTGCAGATACGCAGTATTTT	CASSEISGSADTQYF
.	once	TRBJ1-2	TRBV5-4	TGTGCCAGCAGCTTGGCCCTGATTGGGAGAAACTATGGCTACACCTTC	CASSLALIGRNYGYTF
.	.	TRBJ2-3	TRBV5-1	TGCGCCAGCAGCTACAGCGGAACTAGCACAGATACGCAGTATTTT	CASSYSGTSTDTQYF
.	.	TRBJ2-7	TRBV6-5	TGTGCCAGCACTCAAACGGGGACAACGGGGGAGCAGTACTTC	CASTQTGTTGEQYF
TRBD2	.	TRBJ2-1	TRBV28	TGTGCCACAGACTCGCGGGAGGACCCTTTACACTACAATGAGCAGTTCTTC	CATDSREDPLHYNEQFF
.	.	TRBJ2-2	TRBV19	TGTGCCAGTAGGACCGGGGTAAGGTCCGGGGAGCTGTTTTTT	CASRTGVRSGELFF
TRBD1	.	TRBJ2-5	TRBV27	TGTGCCAGCAGACGCCAGGGGGTCTGGCAAGAGACCCAGTACTTC	CASRRQGVWQETQYF
.	.	TRBJ2-4	TRBV18	TGTGCCAGCTCACCGTCGAGGTATGACGGCATTCAGTACTTC	CASSPSRYDGIQYF
.	.	TRBJ1-1	TRBV18	TGTGCCAGCTCACCGTCGGGTGACACTGAAGCTTTCTTT	CASSPSGDTEAFF
TRBD2	.	TRBJ2-3	TRBV5-4	TGTGCCAGCAGCTCCGGGACTAGGCAGAGCACAGATACGCAGTATTTT	CASSSGTRQSTDTQYF
TRBD2	.	TRBJ2-7	TRBV4-2	TGTGCCAGCAGCCAAGATCAAGGGACTAGCGTTTACTACGAGCAGTACTTC	CASSQDQGTSVYYEQYF
TRBD2	.	TRBJ2-1	TRBV19	TGTGCCAGTAGAGATCGGGGGGGAACCTACAATGAGCAGTTCTTC	CASRDRGGTYNEQFF
TRBD2	.	TRBJ2-1	TRBV3-1/TRBV3-2	TGTGCCAGCAGCCAAAAGGGACCCGGGAGGAGGAGGTACAATGAGCAGTTCTTC	CASSQKGPGRRRYNEQFF
.	.	TRBJ2-7	TRBV5-1	TGCGCCAGCAGCCCCGGGACAAACACCTACGAGCAGTACTTC	CASSPGTNTYEQYF
.	.	TRBJ2-5	TRBV7-3	TGTGCCAGCAGCTTAGCGATACAAGAGACCCAGTACTTC	CASSLAIQETQYF
.	once	TRBJ1-3	TRBV9	TGTGCCAGCAGCCAAGGGAGCTCTGGAAACACCATATATTTT	CASSQGSSGNTIYF
TRBD2	.	TRBJ2-5	TRBV6-2/TRBV6-3	TGTGCCAGCAGTTACCCCAGGGGGCTAGCGGGGGACCAAGAGACCCAGTACTTC	CASSYPRGLAGDQETQYF
TRBD2	.	TRBJ2-1	TRBV7-9	TGTGCCAGCAGCGTTGGGGGACTAGCGCTTTACAATGAGCAGTTCTTC	CASSVGGLALYNEQFF